The present entry profiles one T cell receptor (beta chain) with its context. These data originate in a study of OX40 agonist ivuxolimab in advanced cancers. The table came from immunoSEQ multiplex PCR; TCRdb's copy has only in-frame clones and leaves some out. Here the sample spans about 50,000 clones, approximately 84% being singletons. Germline V gene data show CDR1 as MDHEN and CDR2 as SYDVKM. Trimming took 2 bases from V and 4 from J, leaving 10 bases between them. This CDR3 comprises 14 residues. The TCR sequence derives from an adult with an advanced solid tumor such as melanoma, head and neck, liver or kidney cancer. The V call is TRBV28, the J call TRBJ2-3; a possible D gene is TRBD2 (6 bases). The material sequenced was CD4+ or CD8+ T cells sorted from blood, taken in a trial of the OX40 agonist ivuxolimab. The CDR3 DNA follows: TGTGCCAGCAGTTTAGGGGGGAGAGCAGATACGCAGTATTTT. Amino acids: CASSLGGRADTQYF.